Sequencing of this T cell receptor beta chain was carried out in a study of CD8 T cells in Susac syndrome. This clonotype was recorded only once. Its antigen is still unknown. Study-level findings and limits: The CD4+ T cell repertoires in Susac syndrome were not clonally expanded.

TCR beta was sequenced from blood CD8+ and CD4+ T cells. TEMRA cells were FACS-enriched and CD8+ and CD4+ T cells negatively isolated. RNA, at about 0.5 to 1 ug, was reverse transcribed with random hexamers. In TCRdb, the immunoSEQ multiplex PCR reads were re-called with MiXCR into one record per CDR3 protein. The profile shows over 140,000 distinct CDR3 sequences, over 90% of them singletons. Sequences were obtained from CD4+ T cells from PBMCs. The sequence came from a human donor with Susac syndrome.

CDR3 sequence: CSARAGQGIGELFF. The CDR3 region has the DNA TGCAGTGCTAGAGCGGGACAGGGGATCGGGGAGCTGTTTTTT. The J gene is TRBJ2-2, the V gene TRBV20-1; the match to TRBD1 covers 10 bases. With 1 base clipped from V and 7 bases from J, the junction kept 3 bases outside the gene matches. The CDR3 length is 14 residues. The germline CDR1 and CDR2 sequences are DFQATT and SNEGSKA (reference sequence).